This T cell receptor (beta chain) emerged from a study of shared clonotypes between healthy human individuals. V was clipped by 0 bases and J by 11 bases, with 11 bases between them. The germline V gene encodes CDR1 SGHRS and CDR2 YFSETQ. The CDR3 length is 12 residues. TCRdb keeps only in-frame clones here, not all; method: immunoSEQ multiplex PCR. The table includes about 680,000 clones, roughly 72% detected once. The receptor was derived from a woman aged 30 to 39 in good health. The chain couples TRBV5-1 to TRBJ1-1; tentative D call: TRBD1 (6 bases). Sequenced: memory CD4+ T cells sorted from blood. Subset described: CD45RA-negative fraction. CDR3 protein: CASSLVGTMAFF. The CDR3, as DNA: TGCGCCAGCAGCTTGGTGGGGACAATGGCTTTCTTT.